The 13 T cell receptor beta chains below all came from one sample that was sequenced in a study of T-cell memory formation after mild COVID-19 (TCRdb year 2021). The library was obtained by 5' RACE. Sequenced on an Illumina NovaSeq 6000. TCRdb ran its own pipeline on the public reads, namely fastp trimming at Q25 and MiXCR clone calling, and kept in-frame beta chains. Records with the same CDR3 protein are collapsed into one entry carrying the most frequent genes and DNA. The sample table records about 470,000 distinct CDR3 sequences; nearly 25% of these occur just once. The biggest ten clones account for roughly an eighth of the sample. The source material was PBMCs or a T cell subset sorted from them (not recorded which). These TCRs come from an adult woman who had mild COVID-19 (a few samples of this study predate the infection). The sample titles of this study are shuffled in the database, so cell type and time point are left out; the donor was told from shared clones.

This clonotype appeared a few times. The gene calls are TRBV7-2 and TRBJ1-1; D call uncertain. The CDR3 has 14 amino acids. In germline, CDR1 is SGHTA, CDR2 FQGNSA. V dropped 4 bases and J dropped 5 bases, with 14 bases sitting between them. The CDR3 sequence: CASSSDWRGTEAFF. The CDR3 DNA is TGTGCCAGCAGCTCGGACTGGAGAGGGACTGAAGCTTTCTTT.

The rearrangement links TRBV10-3 to TRBJ2-4; D is unresolved. The CDR3 consists of 18 residues. V lost 3 bases and J 0 bases, leaving 18 bases between the germline ends. From germline, CDR1 is ENHRY and CDR2 SYGVKD. CDR3 DNA: TGTGCCATCAGTGACCCCCACCGTGGCAGACTAGCCAAAAACATTCAGTACTTC. Its translation is CAISDPHRGRLAKNIQYF.

This clonotype showed up just a few times. The chain is built from TRBV30 and TRBJ2-1; 7 bases map to TRBD1. The CDR3 contains 15 residues. Germline trimming cut 8 bases from V and 2 bases from J; bases unmatched to any gene: 12. Germline V gene data show CDR1 as GTSNPN and CDR2 as SVGIG (reference sequence). DNA for the CDR3: TGTGCCATCAAGGGGGCAGACTCGACCTACAATGAGCAGTTCTTC. Translating it yields CAIKGADSTYNEQFF.

The chain uses TRBV5-1 and TRBJ1-6, with D tentatively TRBD1 (5 bases). Germline CDR1 is SGHRS and CDR2 is YFSETQ. V was shortened by 4 bases and J by 4 bases, with 18 bases between the two germline ends. This CDR3 comprises 17 residues. The CDR3 DNA is TGCGCCAGCAGCCACAGACGAGGGGCGGATTATAATTCACCCCTCCACTTT. It yields the protein CASSHRRGADYNSPLHF.

The chain links TRBV7-9 to TRBJ2-1; 9 bases fit TRBD1. Germline V gene data show CDR1 as SEHNR and CDR2 as FQNEAQ (reference sequence). The CDR3 length is 12 residues. V lost 5 bases to trimming and J lost 10 bases; unmatched junction nucleotides: 3. Written as DNA, the CDR3 is TGTGCCAGCAGCCCCGACAGGGGGGAGCAGTTCTTC. Encoded protein: CASSPDRGEQFF.

V is TRBV7-2 and J is TRBJ2-7, with a weak D call TRBD2 (6 bases). Germline V gene lookup returns CDR1 SGHTA and CDR2 FQGNSA. The CDR3 length is 14 residues. V was pared by 5 bases and J by 3 bases, with 14 bases between. CDR3 coding DNA: TGTGCCAGCAGCCCCGTCGCGGGAAGCTACGAGCAGTACTTC. Protein sequence: CASSPVAGSYEQYF. The full variable domain, in which reference TRBV7-2 and TRBJ2-7 provide the parts outside the CDR3, is GAGVSQSPSNKVTEKGKDVELRCDPISGHTALYWYRQSLGQGLEFLIYFQGNSAPDKSGLPSDRFSAERTGGSVSTLTIQRTQQEDSAVYLCASSPVAGSYEQYFGPGTRLTVT.

The chain has TRBV10-3 and TRBJ2-7; unclear D gene. CDR3 size: 13 residues. Germline V gene sequence: CDR1 ENHRY, CDR2 SYGVKD. V lost 2 bases and J lost 7, with 12 bases in between. The CDR3 loop reads CAISEDPAEEQYF. As DNA, the CDR3 is TGTGCCATCAGTGAGGACCCCGCGGAGGAGCAGTACTTC.

CDR3 residues: CASRRGGTGELFF. CDR3 bases: TGTGCCAGCAGAAGAGGGGGCACCGGGGAGCTGTTTTTT. The chain couples TRBV7-2 to TRBJ2-2; the D gene is possibly TRBD1 (6 bases). The germline V gene encodes CDR1 SGHTA and CDR2 FQGNSA. This CDR3 is 13 amino acids long. V lost 6 bases and J lost 4, with 9 bases in between.

This clonotype occurred many times. J is TRBJ2-3 and V is TRBV7-9, with D uncertain. The CDR3 is 12 residues long. Germline-derived CDR1 and CDR2 are SEHNR and FQNEAQ (reference sequence). V shed 6 bases and J shed 2 bases, with 6 bases lying between them. CDR3 amino acids: CASSGPTDTQYF. The CDR3 DNA is TGTGCCAGCAGTGGTCCCACAGATACGCAGTATTTT.

This clonotype came up a few times. The genes are TRBV6-5 and TRBJ2-7; possibly TRBD2 for D (6 bases). Deletions cut 1 base from V and 0 bases from J, with 10 bases between. Germline loops: CDR1 MNHEY, CDR2 SVGAGI. The CDR3 length is 15 residues. The CDR3 loop reads CASSYLAGPSYEQYF. CDR3 in DNA: TGTGCCAGCAGTTACTTGGCGGGACCCTCCTACGAGCAGTACTTC.

This chain joins TRBV5-1 and TRBJ2-7; possible D gene TRBD1, 6 bases. CDR1 and CDR2 from the germline V gene are SGHRS and YFSETQ. The CDR3 is made up of 14 amino acids. Trimming shortened V by 0 bases and J by 3 bases, and 10 bases separated the two germline ends. CDR3 DNA sequence: TGCGCCAGCAGCTTGGCAGGGGTAAACTACGAGCAGTACTTC. Protein product: CASSLAGVNYEQYF.

This clonotype was observed a few times. V and J are TRBV20-1 and TRBJ2-3, with 8 bases that match TRBD2. Germline V CDR1 and CDR2: DFQATT, SNEGSKA (reference sequence). CDR3 length equals 15 residues. The ends lost 1 base at V and 5 bases at J; junction bases unmatched: 8. In DNA form, the CDR3 reads TGCAGTGCTAGAGTTCTCGGGAGGGCAGGAGATACGCAGTATTTT. Its protein product is CSARVLGRAGDTQYF.

This clonotype appeared a few times. The rearrangement links TRBV12-3 or TRBV12-4 to TRBJ2-5; unclear D gene. Trimming left V 0 bases short and J 6 bases short, with 11 bases between. This CDR3 has 14 residues. The CDR3 loop is CASSLAGLRQTQYF. DNA for the CDR3: TGTGCCAGCAGTTTAGCAGGGCTAAGGCAGACCCAGTACTTC.